The rows below give T cell receptor beta chains drawn from one sample of a study of control samples from healthy donors and cancer patients. Profiling relied on immunoSEQ multiplex PCR, and the TCRdb table lists in-frame clones only, not all of them. The sample includes 100,000 to 150,000 clones, around 90% of them seen just once. The sample was blood. All receptors come from a man aged 18 to 29 in good health. The CDR3 runs from the conserved cysteine through the conserved F or W.

J gene | V gene | CDR3 protein
TRBJ1-1 | TRBV3-1/TRBV3-2 | CASSQVWLRRPTEAFF
TRBJ1-1 | TRBV30 | CAWKALNTEAFF
TRBJ1-6 | TRBV9 | CASSETGVNSPLHF
TRBJ1-2 | TRBV12-3/TRBV12-4 | CASSESSGPRNF
TRBJ2-5 | TRBV5-1 | CASSLVYVQWETQYF
TRBJ1-4 | TRBV7-9 | CASSFTYRGNEKLFF
TRBJ2-3 | TRBV6-2/TRBV6-3 | CASSPRTWYTPDTQYF
TRBJ2-2 | TRBV2 | CASIEGNTGELFF
TRBJ1-2 | TRBV10-3 | CAISDGRAGYGYTF
TRBJ1-6 | TRBV7-9 | CASSVTGRRDSPLHF
TRBJ2-5 | TRBV5-4 | CASSLDVGAQETQYF
TRBJ1-5 | TRBV6-5 | CASKIGNQPQHF
TRBJ2-2 | TRBV29-1 | CSADRANTGELFF
TRBJ2-3 | TRBV19 | CASKTKGRTDTQYF
TRBJ2-1 | TRBV7-3 | CASSLGTSSEQFF
TRBJ1-2 | TRBV27 | CASSFRTGDGYTF
TRBJ1-3 | TRBV19 | CASRTRGVGGNTIYF
TRBJ1-1 | TRBV3-1/TRBV3-2 | CASSQDPMNTEAFF
TRBJ1-2 | TRBV13 | CASSTRQGRGYGYTF
TRBJ1-1 | TRBV6-1 | CASSETPGNTEAFF
TRBJ1-2 | TRBV6-5 | CASSLQPLYGYTF
TRBJ2-4 | TRBV28 | CASQSQGGLNIQYF
TRBJ2-7 | TRBV6-5 | CASRIPGQYEQYF